This T cell receptor (beta chain) was sequenced during a study of T-cell memory formation after mild COVID-19. Study-level results: For second-wave clones that peaked at day 37, SARS-CoV-2 specificity went unverified.

This clonotype occurred a few times. Its cognate antigen is unknown. There are 16 residues in the CDR3. CDR1 is SGHNT and CDR2 is YYREEE in the germline V gene (reference sequence). After removal of 3 bases from V and 4 bases from J, the junction contained 9 bases not matched to a gene. Researchers used 5'RACE with constant-segment primers to make TCR alpha and TCR beta cDNA libraries that carry sample barcodes and UMIs. TCRdb re-derived calls from the 5' RACE reads in MiXCR, one entry per CDR3 protein. The repertoire holds hundreds of thousands of distinct CDR3 sequences, roughly a fifth seen once, with 7% to 9% in the top ten.

Material: PBMCs or a T cell subset sorted from them (not recorded which). The origin of this receptor is an adult woman who had mild COVID-19 (a few samples of this study predate the infection). Cell type and time point are not known. V gene TRBV5-4 combines with J gene TRBJ2-3; 9 bases line up with TRBD2. DNA of the CDR3: TGTGCCAGCAGCTCCTCACCTAGCGGGAAGGCAGATACGCAGTATTTT. Translation gives CASSSSPSGKADTQYF.